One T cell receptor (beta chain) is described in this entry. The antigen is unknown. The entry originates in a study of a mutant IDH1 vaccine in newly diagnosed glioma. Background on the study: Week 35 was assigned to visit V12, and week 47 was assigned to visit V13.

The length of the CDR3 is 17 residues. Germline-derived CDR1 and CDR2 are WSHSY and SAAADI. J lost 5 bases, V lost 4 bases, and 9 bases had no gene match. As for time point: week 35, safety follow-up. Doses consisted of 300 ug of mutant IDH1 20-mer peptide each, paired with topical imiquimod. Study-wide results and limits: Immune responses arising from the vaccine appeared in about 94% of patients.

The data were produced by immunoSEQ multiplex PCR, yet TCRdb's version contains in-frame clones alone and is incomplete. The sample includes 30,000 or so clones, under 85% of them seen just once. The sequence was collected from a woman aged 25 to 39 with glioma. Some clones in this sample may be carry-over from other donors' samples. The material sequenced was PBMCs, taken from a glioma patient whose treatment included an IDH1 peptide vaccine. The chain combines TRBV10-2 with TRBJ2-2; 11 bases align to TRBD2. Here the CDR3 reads CASSGGSGRAGTGELFF. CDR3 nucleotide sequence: TGCGCCAGCAGTGGAGGTAGCGGGAGGGCTGGGACCGGGGAGCTGTTTTTT.